Listed below are T cell receptor beta chains from one sample, sequenced in a study of shared clonotypes between healthy human individuals. Some clones are missing from TCRdb's copy, which holds only in-frame ones; the method was immunoSEQ multiplex PCR. The table records more than 2 million clones, approximately 94% of them present only once. Specimen: naive CD4+ T cells sorted from blood. The receptors derive from a man in his late teens or twenties in good health. The CDR3 runs from the conserved cysteine through the conserved F or W. Fields, in order: clone size, V gene, CDR3 length, CDR3 protein. A row's size may be missing; if present it is once, few, many or a size class.

>.|TRBV5-1|15
CASSLLADSYNEQFF
>.|TRBV10-3|14
CAISESSGNQPQHF
>.|TRBV4-1|14
CASSHTLAGAEQYF
>.|TRBV7-8|17
CASSGLRTGTMNTEAFF
>.|TRBV6-5|14
CASRADTKTNTIYF
>.|TRBV30|14
CAWSVWGPGETQYF
>.|TRBV6-1|13
CASGPGPNYGYTF
>.|TRBV28|14
CASTQGLTNEKLFF
>.|TRBV7-8|13
CASSLGAGSQHTF
>.|TRBV2|15
CASSDISGGQETQYF
>.|TRBV10-3|14
CAISGPGQISPLHF
>once|TRBV10-2|13
CASTQNTNQPQHF
>.|TRBV4-1|18
CASSQEYVRWSGANVLTF
>.|TRBV18|13
CASSPGSQETQYF
>.|TRBV4-3|14
CASSQETAQETQYF
>once|TRBV7-9|13
CASSPTPRPEAFF
>.|TRBV4-1|17
CASSQDRVSGSKVEQFF
>once|TRBV14|15
CASSQNRISGNTIYF
>.|TRBV7-9|13
CASSRNPNEKLFF
>.|TRBV28|12
CASRFSGGPQHF
>.|TRBV5-4|16
CASSEKGGGNTGELFF
>once|TRBV6-1|11
CAGGLNYGYTF
>.|TRBV5-1|17
CASSLAGPPIFTDTQYF
>once|TRBV5-6|17
CASSSDRPSPYQETQYF
>.|TRBV7-9|14
CASSPQRTNNEQFF
>.|TRBV6-5|14
CASSYSIGADTIYF
>.|TRBV13|13
CASSERDRGEAFF
>.|TRBV5-1|13
CASSPRPGETQYF
>.|TRBV5-4|15
CASSLGGIMNTEAFF
>.|TRBV11-3|18
CASSLGAWGTENTGELFF
>.|TRBV6-1|14
CASRTHVGPYEQYF
>.|TRBV5-1|14
CASSLIDVNYGYTF
>.|TRBV5-1|15
CASSYDRGPGYGYTF
>once|TRBV9|15
CASSAAGTGRGEQYF
>.|TRBV7-9|12
CASSLRLYEQFF
>.|TRBV4-1|16
CASSQAGTVGTGELFF
>.|TRBV10-2|13
CASSGERNQPQHF
>.|TRBV6-4|14
CASSAGGGTGELFF
>few|TRBV30|11
CAWSARDEQYF
>.|TRBV5-6|14
CASSGGGRSNEQFF
>.|TRBV5-4|15
CASSTQLASSYEQYF
>.|TRBV6-6|13
CASRGPGGYEQYF
>.|TRBV5-4|13
CASSFGGTDTQYF
>.|TRBV6-1|13
CASSLDGIGELFF
>.|TRBV7-8|14
CASNRGQGSDTIYF
>.|TRBV19|16
CASSLLTETGNSPLHF
>.|TRBV27|16
CASSLSQGPNNSPLHF
>.|TRBV6-1|16
CASSEVRGRAKNIQYF
>.|TRBV19|19
CASSMEVFSGTSTYNEQFF
>.|TRBV2|15
CASRLELAGDNEQFF
>.|TRBV12-5|15
CASGLGPLFTGELFF
>.|TRBV5-1|13
CASSLAGGDEQYF
>.|TRBV7-2|17
CASSLTSGTVSYNEQFF
>.|TRBV10-1|15
CASSDGLAGSYEQYF
>.|TRBV18|14
CASSAGTGGYEQYF
>.|TRBV18|13
CASSQGAEQPQHF
>once|TRBV4-3|14
CASSQEGQIYEQYF
>.|TRBV25-1|15
CTSSEFGRGPTEAFF
>.|TRBV7-8|17
CASSLARPGGWGTEAFF